These T cell receptor beta chains were read from a single sample in a study of T cells in Graves' hyperthyroidism and ophthalmopathy. TCRdb reprocessed the multiplex PCR reads via MiXCR and lists one record per CDR3 protein. This table holds approximately 740,000 distinct CDR3 sequences, 14% found once. Material: blood. The source of these receptors is a woman between 18 and 29 years old with Graves' hyperthyroidism. CDR3s include the opening cysteine and the closing phenylalanine or tryptophan. Each record gives: D gene, J gene, clone size, V gene, CDR3 DNA, CDR3 protein. The D gene is left open where the match is weak. Clone size is not always given. Where it is, it says once, few, many or a class for expanded clones.

d_gene: TRBD2
j_gene: TRBJ2-1
abundance: many
v_gene: TRBV7-2
CDR3nt: TGTGCCAGCACCTCGGCGGGAGCCTACAATGAGCAGTTCTTC
CDR3aa: CASTSAGAYNEQFF

d_gene: TRBD1
j_gene: TRBJ2-5
abundance: many
v_gene: TRBV12-3/TRBV12-4
CDR3nt: TGTGCCAGCAGTCTACCGGGACAGGGAAAGACCCAGTACTTC
CDR3aa: CASSLPGQGKTQYF

d_gene: .
j_gene: TRBJ2-3
abundance: many
v_gene: TRBV18
CDR3nt: TGTGCCAGCTCACCACTGAGGGCCTTGGGTGGTTCAGATACGCAGTATTTT
CDR3aa: CASSPLRALGGSDTQYF

d_gene: TRBD1
j_gene: TRBJ2-7
abundance: many
v_gene: TRBV6-1
CDR3nt: TGTGCCAGCAGTTATCGGGACAGGGTTTACGAGCAGTACTTC
CDR3aa: CASSYRDRVYEQYF

d_gene: TRBD1
j_gene: TRBJ2-7
abundance: .
v_gene: TRBV4-1
CDR3nt: TGCGCCAGCAGCCAAGGGGACAGGGGTAAACACGAGCAGTACTTC
CDR3aa: CASSQGDRGKHEQYF

d_gene: .
j_gene: TRBJ2-7
abundance: few
v_gene: TRBV12-3/TRBV12-4
CDR3nt: TGTGCCAGCAGTTTCAGGTTTCCCCACGAGCAGTACTTC
CDR3aa: CASSFRFPHEQYF

d_gene: .
j_gene: TRBJ1-1
abundance: many
v_gene: TRBV6-1
CDR3nt: TGTGCCAGCAAACTTGGGGCGGGGAACACTGAAGCTTTCTTT
CDR3aa: CASKLGAGNTEAFF

d_gene: .
j_gene: TRBJ1-1
abundance: many
v_gene: TRBV7-2
CDR3nt: TGTGCCAGCAGCTTGTCAGTGGCCCTGAACACTGAAGCTTTCTTT
CDR3aa: CASSLSVALNTEAFF

d_gene: TRBD1
j_gene: TRBJ2-1
abundance: .
v_gene: TRBV20-1
CDR3nt: TGCAGTGCTAGGAAAAGACAGGGGGCATGGAGTGAGCAGTTCTTC
CDR3aa: CSARKRQGAWSEQFF

d_gene: TRBD1
j_gene: TRBJ2-2
abundance: few
v_gene: TRBV6-1
CDR3nt: TGTGCCACCAGGGGGACAGGGACCGGGGAGCTGTTTTTT
CDR3aa: CATRGTGTGELFF

d_gene: .
j_gene: TRBJ1-5
abundance: few
v_gene: TRBV7-2
CDR3nt: TGTGCCAGCAGCTTAGTCTTCGGGAGCAATCAGCCCCAGCATTTT
CDR3aa: CASSLVFGSNQPQHF

d_gene: .
j_gene: TRBJ1-1
abundance: many
v_gene: TRBV12-3/TRBV12-4
CDR3nt: TGTGCCATTGGGGTTACGTATTACGCTGAAGCTTTCTTT
CDR3aa: CAIGVTYYAEAFF

d_gene: .
j_gene: TRBJ2-7
abundance: .
v_gene: TRBV15
CDR3nt: TGTGCCACCAGCACCCGAGGGGGGACTGGAGGCTACGAGCAGTACTTC
CDR3aa: CATSTRGGTGGYEQYF

d_gene: .
j_gene: TRBJ2-7
abundance: few
v_gene: TRBV13
CDR3nt: TGTGCCAGCAGCGTAAGGCCCTACGAGCAGTACTTC
CDR3aa: CASSVRPYEQYF

d_gene: .
j_gene: TRBJ2-2
abundance: few
v_gene: TRBV4-1
CDR3nt: TGCGCCAGCAGCCAAGAGGCCGGGGAGCTGTTTTTT
CDR3aa: CASSQEAGELFF

d_gene: .
j_gene: TRBJ1-5
abundance: many
v_gene: TRBV20-1
CDR3nt: TGCAGTGCCCCCAGACAGGGCAATCAGCCCCAGCATTTT
CDR3aa: CSAPRQGNQPQHF

d_gene: .
j_gene: TRBJ1-6
abundance: few
v_gene: TRBV20-1
CDR3nt: TGCAGTGCAACCCAAAATCTGGGTTCACCCCCCCACTTT
CDR3aa: CSATQNLGSPPHF

d_gene: TRBD1
j_gene: TRBJ1-3
abundance: .
v_gene: TRBV7-9
CDR3nt: TGTGCCAGCAGAAAGGGACAGGGGGCCTTCTCTGGAAACACCATATATTTT
CDR3aa: CASRKGQGAFSGNTIYF

d_gene: TRBD1
j_gene: TRBJ1-5
abundance: .
v_gene: TRBV11-2
CDR3nt: TGTGCCAGCGGACAGGGGATCCAGCCCCAGCATTTT
CDR3aa: CASGQGIQPQHF

d_gene: .
j_gene: TRBJ2-7
abundance: many
v_gene: TRBV11-2
CDR3nt: TGTGCCAGCATCGGGGAGAGCTACGAGCAGTACTTC
CDR3aa: CASIGESYEQYF

d_gene: TRBD1
j_gene: TRBJ1-6
abundance: many
v_gene: TRBV18
CDR3nt: TGTGCCAGCTCAACTGACAGGGTTAATTCACCCCTCCACTTT
CDR3aa: CASSTDRVNSPLHF

d_gene: .
j_gene: TRBJ2-5
abundance: few
v_gene: TRBV12-3/TRBV12-4
CDR3nt: TGTGCCAGCAGTTATCTTACAGGGACGTTGGAGACCCAGTACTTC
CDR3aa: CASSYLTGTLETQYF

d_gene: .
j_gene: TRBJ2-3
abundance: .
v_gene: TRBV5-1
CDR3nt: TGCGCCAGCAGAGAGTATCCAGCCCCGTCAGATACGCAGTATTTT
CDR3aa: CASREYPAPSDTQYF

d_gene: TRBD1
j_gene: TRBJ2-1
abundance: many
v_gene: TRBV7-9
CDR3nt: TGTGCCAGCAGCTTACCCCGCCTCGGACAGGGGAGGTACAATGAGCAGTTCTTC
CDR3aa: CASSLPRLGQGRYNEQFF

d_gene: TRBD1
j_gene: TRBJ1-6
abundance: .
v_gene: TRBV2
CDR3nt: TGTGCCAGCAGCCGTTATACGACAGGGAACTATAATTCACCCCTCCACTTT
CDR3aa: CASSRYTTGNYNSPLHF

d_gene: .
j_gene: TRBJ1-5
abundance: few
v_gene: TRBV28
CDR3nt: TGTGCCAGCAGTTTGATTGGTGAGCCCTTGGATCAGCCCCAGCATTTT
CDR3aa: CASSLIGEPLDQPQHF

d_gene: TRBD1
j_gene: TRBJ1-5
abundance: few
v_gene: TRBV7-2
CDR3nt: TGTGCCAGCAGTTTAGGCGTAGGACAGGGGATCAATCAGCCCCAGCATTTT
CDR3aa: CASSLGVGQGINQPQHF

d_gene: .
j_gene: TRBJ2-2
abundance: .
v_gene: TRBV18
CDR3nt: TGTGCCAGCTCACCACCAGGGGCAGCGAACACCGGGGAGCTGTTTTTT
CDR3aa: CASSPPGAANTGELFF

d_gene: TRBD2
j_gene: TRBJ2-1
abundance: .
v_gene: TRBV29-1
CDR3nt: TGCAGCACTGGGACTAGCGGAACTATTCGGTTCTTC
CDR3aa: CSTGTSGTIRFF

d_gene: .
j_gene: TRBJ1-2
abundance: few
v_gene: TRBV4-3
CDR3nt: TGCGCCAGCAGCCAAGACTCCCAGAACGATGGCTACACCTTC
CDR3aa: CASSQDSQNDGYTF

d_gene: TRBD2
j_gene: TRBJ2-7
abundance: few
v_gene: TRBV7-9
CDR3nt: TGTGCCAGCAGCTTAGCGGCTAGCGGGAGAGGGTCCTACGAGCAGTACTTC
CDR3aa: CASSLAASGRGSYEQYF

d_gene: .
j_gene: TRBJ2-5
abundance: .
v_gene: TRBV10-3
CDR3nt: TGTGCCATCAGTGGACAGGCCCAAGAGACCCAGTACTTC
CDR3aa: CAISGQAQETQYF

d_gene: .
j_gene: TRBJ2-1
abundance: many
v_gene: TRBV15
CDR3nt: TGTGCCACCAGCAGAGGAAAGTCCAGCTCCTACAATGAGCAGTTCTTC
CDR3aa: CATSRGKSSSYNEQFF

d_gene: TRBD2
j_gene: TRBJ2-3
abundance: .
v_gene: TRBV7-8
CDR3nt: TGTGCCAGCAGCTTACCGGGGGGGAAAACAAAAGATACGCAGTATTTT
CDR3aa: CASSLPGGKTKDTQYF

d_gene: TRBD2
j_gene: TRBJ2-1
abundance: .
v_gene: TRBV12-3/TRBV12-4
CDR3nt: TGTGCCAGCAGTAGAATCGGGGGGGCGCCGTCGGGGCCCTACAATGAGCAGTTCTTC
CDR3aa: CASSRIGGAPSGPYNEQFF

d_gene: .
j_gene: TRBJ2-5
abundance: .
v_gene: TRBV30
CDR3nt: TGTGCCAGTACTAAGGGCGGGACCGGGGGAGAGACCCAGTACTTC
CDR3aa: CASTKGGTGGETQYF

d_gene: .
j_gene: TRBJ2-2
abundance: few
v_gene: TRBV5-1
CDR3nt: TGCGCCAGCAGCTTGGCAGGGGCCGACACCGGGGAGCTGTTTTTT
CDR3aa: CASSLAGADTGELFF

d_gene: TRBD1
j_gene: TRBJ1-1
abundance: few
v_gene: TRBV6-5
CDR3nt: TGTGCCAGCAGTTGGCAGGGGGATCCCGAAGCTTTCTTT
CDR3aa: CASSWQGDPEAFF

d_gene: TRBD2
j_gene: TRBJ2-1
abundance: few
v_gene: TRBV19
CDR3nt: TGTGCCAGTCAGACTAGCGGGATGATCAATGAGCAGTTCTTC
CDR3aa: CASQTSGMINEQFF

d_gene: .
j_gene: TRBJ2-1
abundance: .
v_gene: TRBV29-1
CDR3nt: TGCAGCGTTCTACCACCCTCCTACAATGAGCAGTTCTTC
CDR3aa: CSVLPPSYNEQFF

d_gene: TRBD1
j_gene: TRBJ1-5
abundance: many
v_gene: TRBV28
CDR3nt: TGTGCCAGCAGTTCTCCCGGGACAGGGCAGCAGCCCCAGCATTTT
CDR3aa: CASSSPGTGQQPQHF

d_gene: TRBD1
j_gene: TRBJ1-3
abundance: many
v_gene: TRBV11-3
CDR3nt: TGTGCCAGCAAACCAGGGGGATCTGGAAACACCATATATTTT
CDR3aa: CASKPGGSGNTIYF

d_gene: .
j_gene: TRBJ2-1
abundance: many
v_gene: TRBV11-2
CDR3nt: TGTGCCAGCAGCTCCGAAACAGGGCACTACAATGAGCAGTTCTTC
CDR3aa: CASSSETGHYNEQFF

d_gene: TRBD1
j_gene: TRBJ1-2
abundance: .
v_gene: TRBV27
CDR3nt: TGTGCCAGCAGTCCCCGGTACGGGGACAGCAGTAGCCCCGGCTATGGCTACACCTTC
CDR3aa: CASSPRYGDSSSPGYGYTF

d_gene: TRBD1
j_gene: TRBJ1-6
abundance: many
v_gene: TRBV28
CDR3nt: TGTGCCAGCAGTTTATCTGCCGCAGGGGGAAGCTATAATTCACCCCTCCACTTT
CDR3aa: CASSLSAAGGSYNSPLHF

d_gene: TRBD1
j_gene: TRBJ1-5
abundance: few
v_gene: TRBV7-8
CDR3nt: TGTGCCAGCAGCTTAGCGGCAGGGGGACAGGGCAATCAGCCCCAGCATTTT
CDR3aa: CASSLAAGGQGNQPQHF

d_gene: .
j_gene: TRBJ2-1
abundance: few
v_gene: TRBV5-1
CDR3nt: TGCGCCAGCAGCTCACTAGCAATCCGCTCCTACAATGAGCAGTTCTTC
CDR3aa: CASSSLAIRSYNEQFF

d_gene: TRBD1
j_gene: TRBJ1-2
abundance: many
v_gene: TRBV2
CDR3nt: TGTGCCAGCAGTGATCCGAGGGGGGGACAGCTCTATGGCTACACCTTC
CDR3aa: CASSDPRGGQLYGYTF

d_gene: TRBD1
j_gene: TRBJ2-2
abundance: many
v_gene: TRBV12-3/TRBV12-4
CDR3nt: TGTGCCAGCAGTCCATCGACAGGGTCCGGCACCGGGGAGCTGTTTTTT
CDR3aa: CASSPSTGSGTGELFF

d_gene: .
j_gene: TRBJ2-7
abundance: .
v_gene: TRBV7-2
CDR3nt: TGTGCCAGCAGCTTCGGAGGGAGTTACAATGAGCAGTACTTC
CDR3aa: CASSFGGSYNEQYF

d_gene: .
j_gene: TRBJ2-7
abundance: many
v_gene: TRBV3-1
CDR3nt: TGTGCCAGCAGCCATGGGACCGGGACTTACGAGCAGTACTTC
CDR3aa: CASSHGTGTYEQYF

d_gene: .
j_gene: TRBJ1-5
abundance: .
v_gene: TRBV24-1
CDR3nt: TGTGCCACCAATGACTCTCACAGGGCCAGCAATCAGCCCCAGCATTTT
CDR3aa: CATNDSHRASNQPQHF

d_gene: .
j_gene: TRBJ2-1
abundance: many
v_gene: TRBV28
CDR3nt: TGTGCCAGCAGTTTTAAGGGGGTATACTACAATGAGCAGTTCTTC
CDR3aa: CASSFKGVYYNEQFF

d_gene: TRBD1
j_gene: TRBJ1-6
abundance: many
v_gene: TRBV7-2
CDR3nt: TGTGCCAGCACCGATCGTGAGGGGGCTCTTGGAAGCTCCTATAATTCACCCCTCCACTTT
CDR3aa: CASTDREGALGSSYNSPLHF

d_gene: TRBD2
j_gene: TRBJ2-7
abundance: .
v_gene: TRBV28
CDR3nt: TGTGCCAGCAGCCCGAACCTAGCGGGAGTGTACTACGAGCAGTACTTC
CDR3aa: CASSPNLAGVYYEQYF

d_gene: TRBD2
j_gene: TRBJ2-3
abundance: many
v_gene: TRBV11-2
CDR3nt: TGTGCCAGCAGCACGTCGACTAGCGGGGTCGACCATACGCAGTATTTT
CDR3aa: CASSTSTSGVDHTQYF

d_gene: TRBD1
j_gene: TRBJ2-7
abundance: many
v_gene: TRBV5-1
CDR3nt: TGCGCCAGCAGCTTGGCCCTGACAGGGGCCTACGAGCAGTACTTC
CDR3aa: CASSLALTGAYEQYF